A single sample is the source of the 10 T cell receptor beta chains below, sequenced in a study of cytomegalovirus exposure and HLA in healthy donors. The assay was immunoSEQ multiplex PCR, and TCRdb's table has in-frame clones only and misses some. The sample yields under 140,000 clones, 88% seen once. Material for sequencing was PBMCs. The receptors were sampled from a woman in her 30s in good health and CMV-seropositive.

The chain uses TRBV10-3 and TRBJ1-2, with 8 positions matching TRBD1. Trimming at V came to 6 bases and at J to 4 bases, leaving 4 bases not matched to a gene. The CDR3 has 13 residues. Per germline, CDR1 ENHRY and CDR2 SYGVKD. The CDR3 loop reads CAISQGAGYGYTF. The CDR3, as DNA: TGTGCCATCAGCCAGGGGGCCGGCTATGGCTACACCTTC.

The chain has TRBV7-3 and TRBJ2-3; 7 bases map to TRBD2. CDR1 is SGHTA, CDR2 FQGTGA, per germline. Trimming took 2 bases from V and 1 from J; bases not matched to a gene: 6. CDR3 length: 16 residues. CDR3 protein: CASSLRASGGTDTQYF. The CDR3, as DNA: TGTGCCAGCAGCTTACGGGCCAGCGGGGGCACAGATACGCAGTATTTT.

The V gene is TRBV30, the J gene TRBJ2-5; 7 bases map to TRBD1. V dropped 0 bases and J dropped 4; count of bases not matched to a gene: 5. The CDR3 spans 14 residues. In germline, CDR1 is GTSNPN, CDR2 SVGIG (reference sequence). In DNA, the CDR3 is TGTGCCTGGAGTGTCCGGACAGGCCGAGAGACCCAGTACTTC. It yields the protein CAWSVRTGRETQYF.

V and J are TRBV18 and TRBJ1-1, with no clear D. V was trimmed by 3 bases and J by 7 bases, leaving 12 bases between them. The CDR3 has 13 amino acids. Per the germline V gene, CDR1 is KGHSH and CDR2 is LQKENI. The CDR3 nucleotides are TGTGCCAGCTCACCTTCGAAGGGAGGTGAAGCTTTCTTT. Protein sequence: CASSPSKGGEAFF.

CDR3 sequence reads: CAISGTSGGPYEQYF. CDR3 sequence (DNA): TGTGCCATCAGTGGTACTAGCGGGGGCCCCTACGAGCAGTACTTC. This rearrangement joins TRBV10-3 to TRBJ2-7, with 11 bases identical to TRBD2. The germline gives CDR1 ENHRY, CDR2 SYGVKD. There are 15 residues in the CDR3. Germline trimming cut 4 bases from V and 2 bases from J; bases unmatched to any gene: 4.

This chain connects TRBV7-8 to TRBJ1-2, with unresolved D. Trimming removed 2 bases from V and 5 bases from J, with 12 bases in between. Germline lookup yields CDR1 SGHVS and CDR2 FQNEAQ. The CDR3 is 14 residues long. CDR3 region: CASSLRWGDYGYTF. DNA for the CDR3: TGTGCCAGCAGCTTAAGATGGGGAGATTATGGCTACACCTTC.

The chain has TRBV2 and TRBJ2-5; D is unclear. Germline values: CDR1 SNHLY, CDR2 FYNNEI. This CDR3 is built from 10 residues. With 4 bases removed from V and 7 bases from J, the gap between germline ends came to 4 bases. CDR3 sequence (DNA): TGTGCCAGCAGTGTCGGGACCCAGTACTTC. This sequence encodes CASSVGTQYF.

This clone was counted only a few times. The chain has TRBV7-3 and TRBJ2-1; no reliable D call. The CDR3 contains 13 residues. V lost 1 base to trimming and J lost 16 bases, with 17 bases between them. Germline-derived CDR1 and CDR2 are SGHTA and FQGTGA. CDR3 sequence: CASSLNLVSRYFF. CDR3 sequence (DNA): TGTGCCAGCAGCTTAAACCTAGTTAGTCGATACTTCTTC.

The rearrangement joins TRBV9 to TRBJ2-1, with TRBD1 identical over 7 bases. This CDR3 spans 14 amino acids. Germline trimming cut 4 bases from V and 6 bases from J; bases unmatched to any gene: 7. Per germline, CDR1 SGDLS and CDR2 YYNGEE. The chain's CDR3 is CASSRQGTFNEQFF. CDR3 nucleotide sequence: TGTGCCAGCAGCCGACAGGGTACGTTCAATGAGCAGTTCTTC.

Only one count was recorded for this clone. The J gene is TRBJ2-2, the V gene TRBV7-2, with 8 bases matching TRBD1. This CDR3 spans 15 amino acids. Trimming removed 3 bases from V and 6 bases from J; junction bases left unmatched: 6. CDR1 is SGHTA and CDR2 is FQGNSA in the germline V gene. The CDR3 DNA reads TGTGCCAGCAGCTTGGTGACAGGGGCCCCCGGGGAGCTGTTTTTT. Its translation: CASSLVTGAPGELFF.